This T cell receptor beta chain was recorded in a study of cytomegalovirus exposure and HLA in healthy donors. Overall study context: Assignment to the Caucasian-associated ancestry cluster applied to less than 85% of the approximately 400 genotyped donors.

Whole-study findings and limits: A later analysis linked a missense DCLRE1C variant to TCR beta V- and J-gene trimming. In terms of immune exposure information, only CMV serostatus was available.

Concerning this clone: The target antigen is unknown.

Both 60 Vbeta primers and 13 Jbeta primers went into the PCR. Source study methods: Per a later analysis, the number of unique TCR beta chains was approximately 80 million, of which some 10 million were shared. Only in-frame clones appear in the TCRdb table, and some are missing; sequencing was by immunoSEQ multiplex PCR. V and J calls plus clone size are reproduced from that table; the DNA served to infer D and trimming. This repertoire shows about 150,000 clones, about 84% found once; its top ten account for roughly 3.4%. V lost 0 bases, J lost 5 bases, and 9 bases lay in between. The germline gives CDR1 SGDLS, CDR2 YYNGEE. The CDR3 loop spans 14 amino acids.

The chain employs TRBV9 and TRBJ2-1; no clear D. This receptor was identified in a male donor in good health and CMV-seronegative. Sequencing was done on a sample of PBMCs. The CDR3 protein is CASSVGWANNEQFF. CDR3 nucleotide sequence: TGTGCCAGCAGCGTAGGCTGGGCGAACAATGAGCAGTTCTTC.